This is a list of T cell receptor beta chains from one sample in a study of T-cell memory formation after mild COVID-19. TCRdb independently ran MiXCR on the 5' RACE reads; one entry per CDR3 protein. The sample has 100,000 or so distinct CDR3 sequences, around 10% seen once; the top ten hold around 40%. Material: PBMCs or a T cell subset sorted from them (not recorded which). The origin of the receptors is a man aged 18 to 30 who had mild COVID-19 (a few samples of this study predate the infection). Cell type and time point are not known. The CDR3 runs from the conserved cysteine through the conserved F or W. The order of the fields is V gene, J gene, clone size, D gene, CDR3 DNA, CDR3 protein. The D gene is left open where the match is weak. Not every row has a clone size; where given, it reads once, few, many or a size class.

TRBV5-1	TRBJ2-1	few	-	TGCGCCAGCAGCGGGACGGGCTCCTACAATGAGCAGTTCTTC	CASSGTGSYNEQFF
TRBV11-3	TRBJ2-1	few	-	TGTGCCAGCAGCCCGGAGGGGGGGGCCGTCTGGAGTGAGCAGTTCTTC	CASSPEGGAVWSEQFF
TRBV10-3	TRBJ2-5	few	-	TGTGCCATCAGTGGGGGGCAGGGACCGGTCGGAGAGACCCAGTACTTC	CAISGGQGPVGETQYF
TRBV7-9	TRBJ1-6	-	TRBD1	TGTGCCAGCAGCTTCCGCAAGACCGGGACAGAAGTTCTTAATTCACCCCTCCACTTT	CASSFRKTGTEVLNSPLHF
TRBV5-1	TRBJ2-7	many	-	TGCGCCAGCGCGAACGACAGGTTCTACGAGCAGTACTTC	CASANDRFYEQYF
TRBV6-2/TRBV6-3	TRBJ1-1	few	-	TGTGCCAGCAGTCCTTTAGGCCCGAACACTGAAGCTTTCTTT	CASSPLGPNTEAFF
TRBV11-2	TRBJ2-5	few	-	TGTGCCAGCAGCTTAATAGGGGATAAGGAGACCCAGTACTTC	CASSLIGDKETQYF
TRBV20-1	TRBJ2-2	-	-	TGCAGTGCTGAGGGACCCACCAGGTTGAAGGAGCTGTTTTTT	CSAEGPTRLKELFF
TRBV4-1	TRBJ2-7	few	TRBD2	TGCGCCAGCAGCCTTCGGGGGGAGGGGTCGGCCGAGCAGTACTTC	CASSLRGEGSAEQYF
TRBV5-1	TRBJ2-3	few	-	TGCGCCAGCAGCAGTACGGGGGGCGATACGCAGTATTTT	CASSSTGGDTQYF
TRBV4-1	TRBJ2-3	many	-	TGCGCCAGCAGCCTCCCCCCGCGGGCAGAAGATACGCAGTATTTT	CASSLPPRAEDTQYF
TRBV4-1	TRBJ2-3	-	-	TGCGCCAGCAGCCTCCTTATCCGGGTAGATACGCAGTATTTT	CASSLLIRVDTQYF
TRBV6-6	TRBJ2-7	few	-	TGTGCCAGCAGTTACTCTACAGAGATTTACGAGCAGTACTTC	CASSYSTEIYEQYF
TRBV5-4	TRBJ2-1	few	-	TGTGCCAGCAGCTTGGCGTCTAACTGGGATGAGCAGTTCTTC	CASSLASNWDEQFF
TRBV20-1	TRBJ2-2	many	-	TGCAGTGCTAGGCGCAGGGTGGGGGGTAACCTCGCGAACACCGGGGAGCTGTTTTTT	CSARRRVGGNLANTGELFF
TRBV4-2	TRBJ2-5	few	-	TGTGCCAGCAGCCAAGTTGCGAGCGCGTTACGAGAGACCCAGTACTTC	CASSQVASALRETQYF
TRBV20-1	TRBJ2-3	few	-	TGCAGTGCTAGAGATGTGGGGGCAAGCACAGATACGCAGTATTTT	CSARDVGASTDTQYF
TRBV7-9	TRBJ2-3	many	-	TGTGCCAGCCGTGGGGTCCAGGGCACAGATACGCAGTATTTT	CASRGVQGTDTQYF
TRBV2	TRBJ1-1	few	-	TGTGCCGCCAGGGGGAACACTGAAGCTTTCTTT	CAARGNTEAFF
TRBV20-1	TRBJ2-1	few	TRBD2	TGCAGTGCTAGAGATTGGCTAGCGGGAGTGGGTGAGCAGTTCTTC	CSARDWLAGVGEQFF
TRBV4-1	TRBJ1-1	many	-	TGCGCCAGCAGCCAGGGGTCTTTGAACACTGAAGCTTTCTTT	CASSQGSLNTEAFF
TRBV15	TRBJ2-1	-	-	TGTGCCACCAGCAGAGTAGACTCGCGGAATGAGCAGTTCTTC	CATSRVDSRNEQFF
TRBV5-6	TRBJ1-2	-	-	TGTGCCAGCAGCACGGGCGAATCGTCCTATGGCTACACCTTC	CASSTGESSYGYTF
TRBV20-1	TRBJ2-7	many	-	TGCAGTGCTAGAGCCGACAGCCTCTCCAGCGGGCAGTACTTC	CSARADSLSSGQYF
TRBV19	TRBJ1-1	few	-	TGTGCCAGTACCATAATAGGGCTCAACACTGAAGCTTTCTTT	CASTIIGLNTEAFF
TRBV27	TRBJ2-7	few	-	TGTGCCAGCAGACCCACTGGACTAGGGGGTACATGGTACGAGCAGTACTTC	CASRPTGLGGTWYEQYF
TRBV2	TRBJ2-3	-	TRBD1	TGTGCCAGCAGTGTACTACAGGGGGCGGATACGCAGTATTTT	CASSVLQGADTQYF
TRBV12-3/TRBV12-4	TRBJ2-3	few	TRBD1	TGTGCCAGCAGTACCCGGACAGGGTATAGCACAGATACGCAGTATTTT	CASSTRTGYSTDTQYF
TRBV7-6	TRBJ2-5	-	TRBD2	TGTGCCAGCCGCCCCAGCCCGGGGGGATGGGAAGAGACCCAGTACTTC	CASRPSPGGWEETQYF
TRBV7-9	TRBJ2-5	few	-	TGTGCCAGCAGCTTAATAACGGGACAAGAGACCCAGTACTTC	CASSLITGQETQYF
TRBV11-2	TRBJ2-3	-	-	TGTGCCAGCAGCTTAAGGGATAGGAATACGCAGTATTTT	CASSLRDRNTQYF
TRBV11-2	TRBJ2-3	few	TRBD2	TGTGCCAGCAGCTTAAGCGGGGGGAGGGGCGATACGCAGTATTTT	CASSLSGGRGDTQYF
TRBV20-1	TRBJ1-1	many	TRBD1	TGCAGTGCTAGAGTGGTTGACAGGGGGTTCGCTGAAGCTTTCTTT	CSARVVDRGFAEAFF
TRBV19	TRBJ1-5	-	-	TGTGCCAGTGGGGGCAGCAATCAGCCCCAGCATTTT	CASGGSNQPQHF
TRBV24-1	TRBJ2-1	-	TRBD2	TGTGCCACCAGTGATTTGCTGGCCGGGGGGATTAATGAGCAGTTCTTC	CATSDLLAGGINEQFF
TRBV7-8	TRBJ2-1	-	TRBD2	TGTGCCAGCAGCTCACTAGCGGGAAAGCTCGATGAGCAGTTCTTC	CASSSLAGKLDEQFF
TRBV5-1	TRBJ1-2	few	-	TGCGCCAGCAGCTTGGAACCCGCGAGCTCTAGGGGTGGCTACACCTTC	CASSLEPASSRGGYTF
TRBV11-2	TRBJ1-2	-	-	TGTGCCAGCAGCTTAGGACAGGACCTATCTCACGGCGGCTACACCTTC	CASSLGQDLSHGGYTF
TRBV7-9	TRBJ2-7	few	TRBD1	TGTGCCAGCAGCTTGGTCACAGGGGGGTACGAGCAGTACTTC	CASSLVTGGYEQYF
TRBV12-5	TRBJ2-3	-	-	TGTGCTAGTGGTTTGGTACTTACTAACACAGATACGCAGTATTTT	CASGLVLTNTDTQYF
TRBV27	TRBJ2-7	-	-	TGTGCCAGCAGTGTGGGTCGCTCCTACGAGCAGTACTTC	CASSVGRSYEQYF
TRBV29-1	TRBJ2-1	few	TRBD2	TGCAGCGTTGAGGGACTAGCGGGGAGCTCCTACAATGAGCAGTTCTTC	CSVEGLAGSSYNEQFF
TRBV27	TRBJ2-5	-	-	TGTGCCAGCAGGACACAGGGCCTTGAAGAGACCCAGTACTTC	CASRTQGLEETQYF
TRBV12-3/TRBV12-4	TRBJ2-5	-	TRBD2	TGTGCCAGCAGTTTATTTGTATCTAGCGGGAGTTCAGAGACCCAGTACTTC	CASSLFVSSGSSETQYF
TRBV20-1	TRBJ1-2	few	-	TGCAGTGCTAGAGGCCGGGACCAAATTTATGGCTACACCTTC	CSARGRDQIYGYTF
TRBV7-9	TRBJ2-3	-	-	TGTGCCAGCAGCGTAGGGTCGGATACGCAGTATTTT	CASSVGSDTQYF
TRBV29-1	TRBJ2-7	-	TRBD1	TGCAGCGTCGCCCTGATGGACAGGTCCTCCTACGAGCAGTACTTC	CSVALMDRSSYEQYF
TRBV29-1	TRBJ2-3	-	TRBD1	TGCAGCACCCGGGACAGTGTAGTTAAGGGTACGCAGTATTTT	CSTRDSVVKGTQYF
TRBV7-8	TRBJ2-1	-	-	TGTGCCAGCAGCTTAGGAATGAATGAGCAGTTCTTC	CASSLGMNEQFF
TRBV20-1	TRBJ1-2	-	TRBD1	TGCAGTGCGCGTCCAGGGGGCCGCTATGGCTACACCTTC	CSARPGGRYGYTF
TRBV7-9	TRBJ2-1	many	-	TGTGCCGACCAGTCCCCCGGGAATGAGCAGTTCTTC	CADQSPGNEQFF
TRBV7-9	TRBJ2-3	-	-	TGTGCCAGCAGCTCCTATCGGGTGGATACGCAGTATTTT	CASSSYRVDTQYF
TRBV6-5	TRBJ2-3	-	-	TGTGCCAGCAGTTCCGTACAGGGCGCAGATACGCAGTATTTT	CASSSVQGADTQYF
TRBV12-3/TRBV12-4	TRBJ1-5	few	-	TGTGCCAGCAGCCCCGACGGAAATAGCAATCAGCCCCAGCATTTT	CASSPDGNSNQPQHF
TRBV19	TRBJ1-6	few	-	TGTGCCAGTAGTATGGGGGGGTATAATTCACCCCTCCACTTT	CASSMGGYNSPLHF
TRBV18	TRBJ2-6	few	TRBD1	TGTGCCAGCTCACCGACAGGGAGTGGGGCCAACGTCCTGACTTTC	CASSPTGSGANVLTF
TRBV20-1	TRBJ2-1	many	-	TGCAGTGCTAAGTGGGTCAATGAGCAGTTCTTC	CSAKWVNEQFF
TRBV10-2	TRBJ2-5	few	-	TGCGCCAGCAGTGCGGGGGGCTCCGGTCAGTCCCAGTACTTC	CASSAGGSGQSQYF
TRBV4-1	TRBJ1-5	-	-	TGCGCCAGCAGCCAAGGGCAGGGGAATCAGCCCCAGCATTTT	CASSQGQGNQPQHF
TRBV12-3/TRBV12-4	TRBJ2-5	few	-	TGTGCCAGCAGTTTGGACAGTCCGCAAGAGACCCAGTACTTC	CASSLDSPQETQYF